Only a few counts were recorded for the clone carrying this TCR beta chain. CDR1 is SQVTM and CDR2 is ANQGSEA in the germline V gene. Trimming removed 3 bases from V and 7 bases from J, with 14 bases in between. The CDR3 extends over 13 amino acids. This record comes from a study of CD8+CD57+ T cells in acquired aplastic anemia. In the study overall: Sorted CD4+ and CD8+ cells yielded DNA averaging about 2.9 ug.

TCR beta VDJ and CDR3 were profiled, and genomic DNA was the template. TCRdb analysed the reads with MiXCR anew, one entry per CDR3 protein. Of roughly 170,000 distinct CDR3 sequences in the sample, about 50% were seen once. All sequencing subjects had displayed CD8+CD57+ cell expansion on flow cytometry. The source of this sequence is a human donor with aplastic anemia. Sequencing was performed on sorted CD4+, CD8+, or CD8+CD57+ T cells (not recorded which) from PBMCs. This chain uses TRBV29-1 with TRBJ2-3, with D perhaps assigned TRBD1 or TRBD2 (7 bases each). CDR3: CSVDGQGGNTQYF. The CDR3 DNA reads TGCAGCGTTGATGGGCAGGGGGGGAATACGCAGTATTTT.